The 8 T cell receptor beta chains below all came from one sample that was sequenced in a study of T-cell memory formation after mild COVID-19. TCRdb re-derived calls from the 5' RACE reads in MiXCR, one entry per CDR3 protein. The table includes around 320,000 distinct CDR3 sequences, more than 13% detected once. Sequencing was performed on PBMCs or a T cell subset sorted from them (not recorded which). These receptor sequences come from a man younger than 30 who had mild COVID-19 (a few samples of this study predate the infection). Cell type and time point are not known.

This clonotype was found a few times. The chain employs TRBV21-1 and TRBJ2-7. TRBV21-1 is described as a pseudogene. The CDR3 spans 16 residues. The CDR3 DNA follows: TGTGCCAGCAGCAAAGCGTCGAGGAATACTACCTACGAGCAGTACTTC. The encoded protein is CASSKASRNTTYEQYF.

In this sample, this clonotype turned up a few times. A junction end diverges from the germline sequence, so it may reflect a read error. This rearrangement joins TRBV7-7 to TRBJ2-5; 11 nucleotides agree with TRBD2. The CDR3 has 17 residues. Germline loops: CDR1 SSHAT, CDR2 FNYEAQ (reference sequence). The CDR3 region has the DNA TGTGCTAGCAGCTCCGGACTAGCGGGCCCTTGGCAAGAGACCCAGTACTTC. Translation gives CASSSGLAGPWQETQYF.

This clonotype was detected only a few times. V is TRBV6-6 and J is TRBJ1-1, with D tentatively TRBD1 (6 bases). The CDR3 length is 16 residues. Trimming left V 0 bases short and J 3 bases short, with 14 bases between. The V gene's germline CDR1 is MNHNY and CDR2 SVGAGI (reference sequence). CDR3 sequence reads: CASSYSPKQGYTEAFF. The CDR3 region has the DNA TGTGCCAGCAGTTACTCCCCAAAACAGGGATACACTGAAGCTTTCTTT.

The chain couples TRBV4-3 to TRBJ1-5, with D uncertain. V lost 0 bases and J 8 bases, leaving 11 bases between the germline ends. Looked up from germline, CDR1 is LGHNA and CDR2 is YSLEER. This CDR3 contains 14 residues. CDR3 protein: CASSQDQEGKPQHF. The DNA for the CDR3 is TGCGCCAGCAGCCAAGATCAGGAGGGAAAGCCCCAGCATTTT.

This clonotype was seen a few times. V is TRBV4-2 and J is TRBJ1-2; 8 nucleotides align to TRBD1. Per the germline V gene, CDR1 is LGHNA and CDR2 is YNFKEQ. CDR3 length: 16 residues. Trimming took 4 bases from V and 0 from J; bases not matched to a gene: 7. The CDR3 region has the DNA TGTGCCAGCAGCCTGGTAGGGACAGGAGCTAACTATGGCTACACCTTC. Translating gives CASSLVGTGANYGYTF.

V and J are TRBV20-1 and TRBJ1-1; D not resolved. Deletions cut 0 bases from V and 1 base from J, with 9 bases between. The germline CDR1 and CDR2 sequences are DFQATT and SNEGSKA (reference sequence). This CDR3 spans 14 amino acids. The CDR3 nucleotides read TGCAGTGCTAGAGATCCACGCCGGAACACTGAAGCTTTCTTT. Translating it yields CSARDPRRNTEAFF.

A few counts support this clonotype. This chain links TRBV20-1 with TRBJ1-6; 9 nucleotides line up with TRBD1. With 6 bases clipped from V and 7 bases from J, the junction kept 10 bases outside the gene matches. The CDR3 consists of 15 residues. Per the germline V gene, CDR1 is DFQATT and CDR2 is SNEGSKA (reference sequence). This CDR3 reads CSAIRGTGWNSPLHF. In DNA, the CDR3 is TGCAGTGCGATTAGGGGGACAGGGTGGAATTCACCCCTCCACTTT.

The rearrangement uses TRBV7-3 and TRBJ1-2; 7 bases map to TRBD1. Germline V lookup: CDR1 SGHTA, CDR2 FQGTGA. V lost 5 bases to trimming and J lost 4 bases; unmatched junction nucleotides: 7. CDR3 length: 14 amino acids. The CDR3 DNA is TGTGCCAGCAGCCCCGGGACAGCGGCCTATGGCTACACCTTC. It encodes CASSPGTAAYGYTF.